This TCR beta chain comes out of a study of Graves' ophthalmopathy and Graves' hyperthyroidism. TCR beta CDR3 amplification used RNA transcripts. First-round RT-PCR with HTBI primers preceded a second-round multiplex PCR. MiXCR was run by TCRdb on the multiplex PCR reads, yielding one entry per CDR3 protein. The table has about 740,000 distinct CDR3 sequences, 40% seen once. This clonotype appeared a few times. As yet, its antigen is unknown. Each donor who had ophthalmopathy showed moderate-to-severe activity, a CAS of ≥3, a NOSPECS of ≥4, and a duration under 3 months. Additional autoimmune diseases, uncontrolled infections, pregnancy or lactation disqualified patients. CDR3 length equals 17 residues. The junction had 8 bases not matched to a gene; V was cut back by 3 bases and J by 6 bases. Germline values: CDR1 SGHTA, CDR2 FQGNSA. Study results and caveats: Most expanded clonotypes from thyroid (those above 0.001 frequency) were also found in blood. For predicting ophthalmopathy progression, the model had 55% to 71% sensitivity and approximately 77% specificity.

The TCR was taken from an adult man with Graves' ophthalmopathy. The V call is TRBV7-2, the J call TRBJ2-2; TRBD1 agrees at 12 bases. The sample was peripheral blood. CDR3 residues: CASSLSLGQGASGELFF. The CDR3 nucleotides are TGTGCCAGCAGCTTGTCGTTGGGACAGGGGGCCTCCGGGGAGCTGTTTTTT.